This T cell receptor (beta chain) emerged from a study of OX40 agonist ivuxolimab in advanced cancers. Study as a whole: The group had a mean age of around 60 years, ranged from roughly 20 to 79, and was 75% to 85% male.

Regarding the study as a whole: Clones of CD4+ and CD8+ blood T cells grew by week 6 at doses of 0.1 to 3.0 mg/kg. Averaging showed that CD8+ T cells had more expanded clones than CD4+ did.

Produced via immunoSEQ multiplex PCR; TCRdb's table is partial and in-frame only. Of about 130,000 clones in the sample, under 95% were seen once. The CDR3 runs 12 residues. Germline assignment: CDR1 SQVTM and CDR2 ANQGSEA. V dropped 6 bases and J dropped 8 bases, with 13 bases sitting between them. To note about this clone: Its antigen is unidentified.

This sequence joins TRBV29-1 and TRBJ1-4; possibly TRBD1 for D (5 bases). The sample in question was CD4+ or CD8+ T cells sorted from blood, obtained in a trial of the OX40 agonist ivuxolimab. The origin of this receptor is an adult with an advanced solid tumor such as melanoma, head and neck, liver or kidney cancer. The chain's CDR3 is CSVGPKGEKLFF. For the CDR3, the DNA is TGCAGCGTGGGACCAAAGGGGGAAAAACTGTTTTTT.